This T cell receptor beta chain was captured in a study of blood T cell repertoires in COVID-19. Overall study: Donors in the United States, Italy and Spain gave samples during acute or convalescent COVID-19. The cDNA or gDNA used as material had been derived from T cells, B-cell-depleted T cells, or PBMCs.

This CDR3 is 16 amino acids long. Germline CDR1 and CDR2: MGHDK and SYGVNS. V lost 6 bases, J lost 0 bases, and 18 bases lay in between. Authors' data handling: Counts of nucleated cells, estimated from reference gene primer amplification, were obtained. TCRdb's copy holds only in-frame clones and misses some; the assay was immunoSEQ multiplex PCR. The D gene and trimming were derived from the DNA, and the V and J assignments and clone size from that table. The table shows about 26,000 clones, with around 91% occurring only once. Input material: peripheral blood. The sequence was obtained from an older man with acute or convalescent COVID-19. The chain carries TRBV25-1 and TRBJ2-7; TRBD1 is a possible D gene (5 bases). The CDR3 nucleotides are TGTGCCAGCAGCCAACCACAGGTCCCAATCTCCTACGAGCAGTACTTC. Its translation: CASSQPQVPISYEQYF.